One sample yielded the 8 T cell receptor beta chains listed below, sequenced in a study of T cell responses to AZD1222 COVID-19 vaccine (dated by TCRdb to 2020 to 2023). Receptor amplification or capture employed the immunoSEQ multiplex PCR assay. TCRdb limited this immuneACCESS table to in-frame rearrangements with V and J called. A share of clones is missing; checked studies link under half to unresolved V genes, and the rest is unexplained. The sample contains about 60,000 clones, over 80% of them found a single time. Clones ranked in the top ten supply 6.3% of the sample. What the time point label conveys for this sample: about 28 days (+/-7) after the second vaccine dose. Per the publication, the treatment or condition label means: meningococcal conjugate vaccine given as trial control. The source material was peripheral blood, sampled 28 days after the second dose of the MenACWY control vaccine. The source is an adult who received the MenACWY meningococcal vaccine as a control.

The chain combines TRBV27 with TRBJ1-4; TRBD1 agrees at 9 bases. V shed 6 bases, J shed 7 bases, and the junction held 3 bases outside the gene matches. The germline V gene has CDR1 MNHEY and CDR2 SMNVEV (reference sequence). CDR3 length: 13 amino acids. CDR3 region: CASRGQGLEKLFF. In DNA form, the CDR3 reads TGTGCCAGCAGGGGACAGGGTCTTGAAAAACTGTTTTTT.

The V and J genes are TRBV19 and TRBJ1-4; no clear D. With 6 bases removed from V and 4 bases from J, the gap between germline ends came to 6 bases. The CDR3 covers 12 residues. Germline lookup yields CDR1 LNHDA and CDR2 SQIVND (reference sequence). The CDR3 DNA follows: TGTGCCAGTAGCATGGGTAATGAAAAACTGTTTTTT. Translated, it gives CASSMGNEKLFF.

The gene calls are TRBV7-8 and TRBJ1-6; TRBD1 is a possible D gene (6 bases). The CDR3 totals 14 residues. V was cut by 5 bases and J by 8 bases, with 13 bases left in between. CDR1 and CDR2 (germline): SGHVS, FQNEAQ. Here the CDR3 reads CASSPGGGDSPLHF. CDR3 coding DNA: TGTGCCAGCAGCCCCGGAGGGGGGGATTCACCCCTCCACTTT. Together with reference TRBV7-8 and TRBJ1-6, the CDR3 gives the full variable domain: GAGVSQSPRYKVAKRGQDVALRCDPISGHVSLFWYQQALGQGPEFLTYFQNEAQLDKSGLPSDRFFAERPEGSVSTLKIQRTQQEDSAVYLCASSPGGGDSPLHFGNGTRLTVT.

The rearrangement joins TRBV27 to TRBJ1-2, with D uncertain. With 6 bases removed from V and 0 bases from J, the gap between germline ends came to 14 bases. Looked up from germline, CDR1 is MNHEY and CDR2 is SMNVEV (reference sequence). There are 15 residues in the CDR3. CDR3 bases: TGTGCCAGCAGCATGGTGGGGAACGCTAACTATGGCTACACCTTC. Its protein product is CASSMVGNANYGYTF.

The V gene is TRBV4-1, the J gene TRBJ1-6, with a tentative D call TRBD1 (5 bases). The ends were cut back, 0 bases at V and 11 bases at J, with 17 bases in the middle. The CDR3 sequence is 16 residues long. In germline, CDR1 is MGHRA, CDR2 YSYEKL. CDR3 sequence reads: CASSQDSTGRSPPLHF. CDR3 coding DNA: TGCGCCAGCAGCCAAGATTCAACAGGTCGGAGTCCACCCCTCCACTTT.

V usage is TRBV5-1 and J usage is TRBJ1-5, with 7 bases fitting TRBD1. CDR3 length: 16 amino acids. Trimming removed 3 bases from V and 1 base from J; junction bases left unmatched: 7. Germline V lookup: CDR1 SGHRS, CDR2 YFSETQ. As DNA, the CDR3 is TGCGCCAGCAGCTATGGGACAGTCGAGAGCAATCAGCCCCAGCATTTT. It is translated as CASSYGTVESNQPQHF.

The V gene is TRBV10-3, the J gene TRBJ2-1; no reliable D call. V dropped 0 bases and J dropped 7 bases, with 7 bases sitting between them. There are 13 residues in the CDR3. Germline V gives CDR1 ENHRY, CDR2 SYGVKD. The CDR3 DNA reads TGTGCCATCAGTGAGTCGTCTTTGAATGAGCAGTTCTTC. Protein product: CAISESSLNEQFF.

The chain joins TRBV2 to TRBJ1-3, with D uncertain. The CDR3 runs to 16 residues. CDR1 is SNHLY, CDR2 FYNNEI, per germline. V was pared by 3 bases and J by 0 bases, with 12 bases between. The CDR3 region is CASSDQLPDSGNTIYF. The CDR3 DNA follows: TGTGCCAGCAGTGATCAGCTTCCTGACTCTGGAAACACCATATATTTT.